This T cell receptor beta chain was documented in a study of technical replicates of blood from several donors. Trimming left V 6 bases short and J 15 bases short, with 15 bases between. The CDR3 contains 11 residues. CDR1 and CDR2 (germline): MGHRA, YSYEKL. The protocol was immunoSEQ multiplex PCR, while the TCRdb copy is restricted to in-frame clones and leaves out a portion. Found here are more than 9,000 clones, less than 95% of them singletons; the top ten hold around 7.1%. Sequencing used PBMCs. The chain carries TRBV4-1 and TRBJ2-1; the D gene is possibly TRBD1 (5 bases). The TCR was taken from a human donor in good health. The DNA for the CDR3 is TGCGCCAGCAGTTACTCCGGTGACAGGTTCTTC. Protein product: CASSYSGDRFF.